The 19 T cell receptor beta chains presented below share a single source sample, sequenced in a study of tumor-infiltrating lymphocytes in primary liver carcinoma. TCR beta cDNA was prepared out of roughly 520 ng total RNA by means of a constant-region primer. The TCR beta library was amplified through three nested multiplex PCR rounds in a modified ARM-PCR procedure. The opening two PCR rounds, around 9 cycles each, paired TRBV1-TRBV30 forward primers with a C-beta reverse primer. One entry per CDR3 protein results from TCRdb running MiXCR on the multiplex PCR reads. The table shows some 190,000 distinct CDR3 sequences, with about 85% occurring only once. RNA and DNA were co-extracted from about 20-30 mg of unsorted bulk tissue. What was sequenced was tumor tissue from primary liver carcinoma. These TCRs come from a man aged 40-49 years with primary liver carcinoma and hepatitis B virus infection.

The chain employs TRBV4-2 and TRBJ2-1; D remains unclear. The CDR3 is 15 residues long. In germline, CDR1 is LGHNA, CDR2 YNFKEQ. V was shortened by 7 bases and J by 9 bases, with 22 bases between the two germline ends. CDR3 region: CASTHVSFPGIEQFF. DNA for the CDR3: TGTGCCAGCACCCATGTTAGTTTTCCCGGCATTGAGCAGTTCTTC.

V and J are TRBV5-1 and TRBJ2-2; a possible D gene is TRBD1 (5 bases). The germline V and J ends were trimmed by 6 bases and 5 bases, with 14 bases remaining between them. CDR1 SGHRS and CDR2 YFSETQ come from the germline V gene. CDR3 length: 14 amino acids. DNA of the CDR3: TGCGCCAGCATCTCAGGACAAGTAACCGGGGAGCTGTTTTTT. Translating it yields CASISGQVTGELFF.

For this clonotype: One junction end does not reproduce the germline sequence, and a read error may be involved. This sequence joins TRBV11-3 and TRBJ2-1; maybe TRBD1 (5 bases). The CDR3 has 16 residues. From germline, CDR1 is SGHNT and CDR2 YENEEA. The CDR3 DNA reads TGTGCCAGCAACTTAGCTACTGGGGCAGACTGCAATGAACAGTTCTTC. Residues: CASNLATGADCNEQFF.

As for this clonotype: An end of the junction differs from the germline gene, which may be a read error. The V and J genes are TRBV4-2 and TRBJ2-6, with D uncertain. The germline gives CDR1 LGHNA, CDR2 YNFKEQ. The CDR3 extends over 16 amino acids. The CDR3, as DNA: TGTGCCAGCAGACAAGAGGCAAGCTCTGGGGCCAACGTCCTGACTTTC. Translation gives CASRQEASSGANVLTF.

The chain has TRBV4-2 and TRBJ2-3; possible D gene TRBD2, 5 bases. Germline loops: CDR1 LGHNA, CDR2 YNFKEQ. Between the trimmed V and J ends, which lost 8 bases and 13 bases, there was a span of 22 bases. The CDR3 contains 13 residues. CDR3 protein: CASGQDQDSREYF. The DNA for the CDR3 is TGTGCCAGCGGTCAAGATCAGGACTCGAGGGAGTATTTT.

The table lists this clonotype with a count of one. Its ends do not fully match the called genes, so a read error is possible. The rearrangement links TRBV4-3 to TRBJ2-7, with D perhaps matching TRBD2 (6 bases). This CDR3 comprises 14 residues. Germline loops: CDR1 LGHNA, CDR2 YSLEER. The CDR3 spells CARSQDGRRLEQYF. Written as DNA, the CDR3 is TGCGCCAGGAGCCAAGACGGGAGACGCCTCGAGCAGTACTTC.

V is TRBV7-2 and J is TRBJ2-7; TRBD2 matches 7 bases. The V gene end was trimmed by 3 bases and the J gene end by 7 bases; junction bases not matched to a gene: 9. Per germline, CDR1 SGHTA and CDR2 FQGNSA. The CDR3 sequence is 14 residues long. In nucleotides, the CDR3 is TGTGCCAGCAGCTTGAAGCGGTCGGGGGGAGAGCAGTACTTC. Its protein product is CASSLKRSGGEQYF.

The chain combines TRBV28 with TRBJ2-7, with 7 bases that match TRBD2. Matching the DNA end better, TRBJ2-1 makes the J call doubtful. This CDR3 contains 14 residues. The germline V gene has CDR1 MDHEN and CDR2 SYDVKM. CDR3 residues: CASSSGLRKDEQFF. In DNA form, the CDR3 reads TGTGCCAGCAGTTCGGGACTACGTAAGGACGAGCAGTTCTTC.

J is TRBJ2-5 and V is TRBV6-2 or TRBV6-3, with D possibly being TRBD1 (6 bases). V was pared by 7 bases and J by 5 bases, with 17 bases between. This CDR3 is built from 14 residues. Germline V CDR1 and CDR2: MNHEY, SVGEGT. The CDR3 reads CASNSRTVKETQYF. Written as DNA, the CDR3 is TGTGCCAGCAATTCACGGACAGTTAAGGAGACCCAGTACTTC.

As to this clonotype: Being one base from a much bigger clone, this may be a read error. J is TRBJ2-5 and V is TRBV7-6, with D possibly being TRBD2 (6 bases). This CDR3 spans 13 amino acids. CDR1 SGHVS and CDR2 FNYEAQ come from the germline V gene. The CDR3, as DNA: TGTGCCAGCAGCTTAGGGACTATGGGGACCCGGTACTTC. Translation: CASSLGTMGTRYF.

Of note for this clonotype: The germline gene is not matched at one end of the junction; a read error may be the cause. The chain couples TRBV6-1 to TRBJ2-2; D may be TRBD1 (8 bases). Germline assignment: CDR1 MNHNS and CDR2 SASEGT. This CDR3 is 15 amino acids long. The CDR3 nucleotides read TGTGCCAGCAGGACAGGGGACGGAGGGGCCGGGGGGCTGTATTTT. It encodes CASRTGDGGAGGLYF.

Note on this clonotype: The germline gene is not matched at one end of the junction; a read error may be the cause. Written as DNA, the CDR3 is TGCGCCAGCAACCAAGATACGCGAGGGCCTCATGGCTACACCTTC. This codes for CASNQDTRGPHGYTF. This chain joins TRBV4-3 and TRBJ1-2; D gene uncertain. The CDR3 has 15 residues. Germline V gene data show CDR1 as LGHNA and CDR2 as YSLEER.

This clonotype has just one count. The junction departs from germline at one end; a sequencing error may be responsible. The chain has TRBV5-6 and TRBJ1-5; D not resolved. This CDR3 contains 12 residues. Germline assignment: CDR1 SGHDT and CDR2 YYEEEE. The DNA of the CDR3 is TGTGCCAGCAGCTTGGAGGATCAGCCCCAGCACTTT. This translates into CASSLEDQPQHF.

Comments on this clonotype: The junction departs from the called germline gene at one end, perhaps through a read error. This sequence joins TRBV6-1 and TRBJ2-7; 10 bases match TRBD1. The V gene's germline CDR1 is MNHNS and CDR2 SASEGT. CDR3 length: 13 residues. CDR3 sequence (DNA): TGTGCCAACGAGACAGGGGGCCACTACGAGCACTACTTC. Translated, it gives CANETGGHYEHYF.

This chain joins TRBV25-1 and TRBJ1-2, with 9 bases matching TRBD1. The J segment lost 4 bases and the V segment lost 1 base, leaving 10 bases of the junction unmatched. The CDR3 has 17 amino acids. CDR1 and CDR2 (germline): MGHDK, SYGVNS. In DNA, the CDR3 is TGTGCCAGCAGTGAATGGACAGGGGTCGCCGCTATCTATGGCTACACCTTC. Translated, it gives CASSEWTGVAAIYGYTF.

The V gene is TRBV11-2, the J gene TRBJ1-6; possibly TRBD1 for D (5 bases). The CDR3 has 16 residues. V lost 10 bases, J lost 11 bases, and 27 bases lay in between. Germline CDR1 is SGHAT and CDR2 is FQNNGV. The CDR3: CANSLGDDGYNAPLHF. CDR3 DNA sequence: TGTGCCAATAGCTTAGGGGACGACGGTTACAATGCACCCCTCCACTTT.

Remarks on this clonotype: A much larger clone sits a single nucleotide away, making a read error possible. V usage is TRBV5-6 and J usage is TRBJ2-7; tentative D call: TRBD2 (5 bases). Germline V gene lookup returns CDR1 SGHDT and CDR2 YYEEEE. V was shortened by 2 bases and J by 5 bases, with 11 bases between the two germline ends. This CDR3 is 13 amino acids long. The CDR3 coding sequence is TGTGCCAGCAGCTTCCTAGTGGGAGACGAGCAGTACTTC. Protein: CASSFLVGDEQYF.

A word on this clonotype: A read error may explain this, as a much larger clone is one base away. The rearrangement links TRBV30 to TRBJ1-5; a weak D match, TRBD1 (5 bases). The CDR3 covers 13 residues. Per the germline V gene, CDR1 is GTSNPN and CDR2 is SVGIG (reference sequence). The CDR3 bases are TGTACCTGGAGTCCGGGGGGCAATCAGCCCCAGCATTTT. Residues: CTWSPGGNQPQHF.

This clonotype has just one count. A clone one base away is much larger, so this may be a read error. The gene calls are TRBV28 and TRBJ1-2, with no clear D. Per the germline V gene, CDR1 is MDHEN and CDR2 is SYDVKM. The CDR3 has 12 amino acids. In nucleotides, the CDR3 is TGTGCCTGCGGGAATCCTAACTATGACTACACCTTC. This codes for CACGNPNYDYTF.